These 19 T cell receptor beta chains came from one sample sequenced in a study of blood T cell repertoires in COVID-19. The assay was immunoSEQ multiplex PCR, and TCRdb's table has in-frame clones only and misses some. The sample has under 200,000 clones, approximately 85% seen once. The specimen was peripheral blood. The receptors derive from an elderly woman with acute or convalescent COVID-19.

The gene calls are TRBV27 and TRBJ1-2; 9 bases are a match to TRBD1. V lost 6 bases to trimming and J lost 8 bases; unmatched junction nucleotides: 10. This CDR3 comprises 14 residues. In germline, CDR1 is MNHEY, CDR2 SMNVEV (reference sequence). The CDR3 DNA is TGTGCCAGCAGACTTGACAGGGGGGGCAGCGGCTACACCTTC. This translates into CASRLDRGGSGYTF.

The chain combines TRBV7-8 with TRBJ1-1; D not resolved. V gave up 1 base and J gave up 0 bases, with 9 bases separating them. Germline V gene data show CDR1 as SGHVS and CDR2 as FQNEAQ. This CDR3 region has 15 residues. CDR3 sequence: CASSLGQTLNTEAFF. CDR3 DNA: TGTGCCAGCAGCTTAGGGCAGACTCTGAACACTGAAGCTTTCTTT.

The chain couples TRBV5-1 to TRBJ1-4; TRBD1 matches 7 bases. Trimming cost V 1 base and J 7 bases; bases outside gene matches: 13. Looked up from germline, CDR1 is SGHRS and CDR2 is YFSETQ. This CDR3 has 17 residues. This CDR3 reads CASSLSDGNQGGEKLFF. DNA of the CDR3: TGCGCCAGCAGCTTGTCCGACGGGAATCAGGGGGGTGAAAAACTGTTTTTT. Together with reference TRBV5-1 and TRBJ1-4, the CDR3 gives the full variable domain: KAGVTQTPRYLIKTRGQQVTLSCSPISGHRSVSWYQQTPGQGLQFLFEYFSETQRNKGNFPGRFSGRQFSNSRSEMNVSTLELGDSALYLCASSLSDGNQGGEKLFFGSGTQLSVL.

CDR3 nucleotide sequence: TGTGCCAGTAGTCTAAGACGAGGGGCGGGGCCATACAATGAGCAGTTCTTC. Translating gives CASSLRRGAGPYNEQFF. This chain uses TRBV19 with TRBJ2-1; weak D call: TRBD2 (6 bases). The CDR3 runs to 17 residues. V lost 5 bases and J lost 4, with 21 bases in between. The germline gives CDR1 LNHDA, CDR2 SQIVND (reference sequence). The full variable domain, in which reference TRBV19 and TRBJ2-1 provide the parts outside the CDR3, is DGGITQSPKYLFRKEGQNVTLSCEQNLNHDAMYWYRQDPGQGLRLIYYSQIVNDFQKGDIAEGYSVSREKKESFPLTVTSAQKNPTAFYLCASSLRRGAGPYNEQFFGPGTRLTVL.

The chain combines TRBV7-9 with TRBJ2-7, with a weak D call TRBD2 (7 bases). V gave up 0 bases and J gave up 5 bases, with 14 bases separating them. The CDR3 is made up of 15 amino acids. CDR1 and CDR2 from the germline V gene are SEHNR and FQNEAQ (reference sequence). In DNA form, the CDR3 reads TGTGCCAGCAGCTTAGCAGGGGCGGGGGCGGACGAGCAGTACTTC. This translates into CASSLAGAGADEQYF.

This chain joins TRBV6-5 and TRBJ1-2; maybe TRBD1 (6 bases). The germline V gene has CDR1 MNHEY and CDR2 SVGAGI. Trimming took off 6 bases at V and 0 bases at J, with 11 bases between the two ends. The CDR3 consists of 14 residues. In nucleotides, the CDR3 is TGTGCCAGCAGACAGGGTCCAGCTAACTATGGCTACACCTTC. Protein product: CASRQGPANYGYTF.

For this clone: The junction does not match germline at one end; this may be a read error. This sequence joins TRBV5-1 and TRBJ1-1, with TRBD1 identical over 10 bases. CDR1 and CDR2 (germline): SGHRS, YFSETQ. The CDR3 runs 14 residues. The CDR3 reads CASRLGTGVTEAFF. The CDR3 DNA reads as TGCGCCAGCAGGTTGGGGACAGGGGTTACTGAAGCTTTCTTT. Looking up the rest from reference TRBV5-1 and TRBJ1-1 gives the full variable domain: KAGVTQTPRYLIKTRGQQVTLSCSPISGHRSVSWYQQTPGQGLQFLFEYFSETQRNKGNFPGRFSGRQFSNSRSEMNVSTLELGDSALYLCASRLGTGVTEAFFGQGTRLTVV.

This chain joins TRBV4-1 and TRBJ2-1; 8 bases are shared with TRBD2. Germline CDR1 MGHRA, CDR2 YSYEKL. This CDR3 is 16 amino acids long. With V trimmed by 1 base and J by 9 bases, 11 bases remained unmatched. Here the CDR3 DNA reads TGCGCCAGCAGCCAAGTTGTGAACGGGGGGGATGGTGAGCAGTTCTTC. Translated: CASSQVVNGGDGEQFF.

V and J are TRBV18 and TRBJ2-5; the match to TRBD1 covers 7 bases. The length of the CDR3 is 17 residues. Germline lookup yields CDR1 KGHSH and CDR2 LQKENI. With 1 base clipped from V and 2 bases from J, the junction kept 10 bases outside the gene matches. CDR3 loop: CASSPQRFGQEQETQYF. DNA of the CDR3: TGTGCCAGCTCACCACAAAGATTCGGACAGGAGCAAGAGACCCAGTACTTC.

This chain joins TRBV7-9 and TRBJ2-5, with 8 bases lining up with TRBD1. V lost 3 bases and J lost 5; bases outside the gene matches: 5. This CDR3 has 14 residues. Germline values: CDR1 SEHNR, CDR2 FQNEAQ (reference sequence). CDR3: CASSFQGAKETQYF. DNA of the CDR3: TGTGCCAGCAGCTTCCAGGGGGCGAAGGAGACCCAGTACTTC.

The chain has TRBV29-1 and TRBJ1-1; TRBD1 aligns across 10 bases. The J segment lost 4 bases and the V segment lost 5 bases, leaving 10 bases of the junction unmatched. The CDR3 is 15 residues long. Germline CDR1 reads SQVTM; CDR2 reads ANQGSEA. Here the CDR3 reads CSVPSPGQGTTEAFF. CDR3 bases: TGCAGCGTTCCAAGTCCGGGACAGGGGACCACTGAAGCTTTCTTT.

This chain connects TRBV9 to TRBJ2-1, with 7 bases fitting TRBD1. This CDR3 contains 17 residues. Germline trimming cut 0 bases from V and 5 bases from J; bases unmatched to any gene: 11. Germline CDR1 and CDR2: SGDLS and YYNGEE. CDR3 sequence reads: CASSVVEDRPPHNEQFF. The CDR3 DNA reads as TGTGCCAGCAGCGTAGTTGAGGACAGGCCGCCGCACAATGAGCAGTTCTTC. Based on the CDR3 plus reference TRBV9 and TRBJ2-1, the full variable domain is DSGVTQTPKHLITATGQRVTLRCSPRSGDLSVYWYQQSLDQGLQFLIQYYNGEERAKGNILERFSAQQFPDLHSELNLSSLELGDSALYFCASSVVEDRPPHNEQFFGPGTRLTVL.

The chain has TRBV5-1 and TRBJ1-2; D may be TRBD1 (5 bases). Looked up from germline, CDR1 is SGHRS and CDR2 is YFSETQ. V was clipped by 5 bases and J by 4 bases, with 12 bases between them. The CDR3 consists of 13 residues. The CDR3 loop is CASRQALVYGYTF. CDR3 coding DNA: TGCGCCAGCAGACAGGCCTTGGTCTATGGCTACACCTTC.

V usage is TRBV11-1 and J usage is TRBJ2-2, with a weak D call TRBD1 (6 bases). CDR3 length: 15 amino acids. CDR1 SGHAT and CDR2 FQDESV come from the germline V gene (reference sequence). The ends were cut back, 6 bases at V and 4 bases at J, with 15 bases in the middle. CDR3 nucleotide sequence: TGTGCCAGCAGGTTGGGACACCTCCGCACCGGGGAGCTGTTTTTT. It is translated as CASRLGHLRTGELFF.

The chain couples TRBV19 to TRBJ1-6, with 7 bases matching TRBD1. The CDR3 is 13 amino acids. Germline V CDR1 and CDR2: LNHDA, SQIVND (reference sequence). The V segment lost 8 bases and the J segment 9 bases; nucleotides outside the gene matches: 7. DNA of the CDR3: TGTGCCAGTCGATCAACAGGGGTTTCACCCCTCCACTTT. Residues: CASRSTGVSPLHF.

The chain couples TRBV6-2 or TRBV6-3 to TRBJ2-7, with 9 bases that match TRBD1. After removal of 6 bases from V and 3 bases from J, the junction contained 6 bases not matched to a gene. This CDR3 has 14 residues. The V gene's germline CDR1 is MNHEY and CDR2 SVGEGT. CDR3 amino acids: CASSRGQGGYEQYF. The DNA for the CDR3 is TGTGCCAGCAGCCGGGGACAGGGAGGCTACGAGCAGTACTTC.

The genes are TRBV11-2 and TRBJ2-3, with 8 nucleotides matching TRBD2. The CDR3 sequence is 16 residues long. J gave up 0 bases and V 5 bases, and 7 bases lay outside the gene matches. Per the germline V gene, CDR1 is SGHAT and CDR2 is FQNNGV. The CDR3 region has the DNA TGTGCCAGCAGCCTTACTAGCGGAGTTAGCACAGATACGCAGTATTTT. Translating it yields CASSLTSGVSTDTQYF.

In DNA, the CDR3 is TGCAGCGTTGTTGGGACAGGGTACGGCTATGGCTACACCTTC. Its translation is CSVVGTGYGYGYTF. The chain joins TRBV29-1 to TRBJ1-2; 9 positions match TRBD1. The CDR3 totals 14 residues. Unmatched junction bases numbered 7, after V lost 4 bases and J lost 4 bases. Germline CDR1 SQVTM, CDR2 ANQGSEA. The full variable domain, in which reference TRBV29-1 and TRBJ1-2 provide the parts outside the CDR3, is SAVISQKPSRDICQRGTSLTIQCQVDSQVTMMFWYRQQPGQSLTLIATANQGSEATYESGFVIDKFPISRPNLTFSTLTVSNMSPEDSSIYLCSVVGTGYGYGYTFGSGTRLTVV.

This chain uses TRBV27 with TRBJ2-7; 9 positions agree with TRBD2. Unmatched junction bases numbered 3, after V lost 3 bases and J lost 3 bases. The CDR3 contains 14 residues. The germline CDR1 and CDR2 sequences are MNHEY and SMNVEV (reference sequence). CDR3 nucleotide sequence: TGTGCCAGCAGTTTTAGCGGGGGAAGCTACGAGCAGTACTTC. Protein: CASSFSGGSYEQYF.